A selection of T cell receptor beta chains follows, all from one sample in a study of post-analysis software for immune sequencing data. TCRdb redid the calling of the PCR reads with MiXCR, one entry per CDR3 protein. The sample shows about 820,000 distinct CDR3 sequences, 53% of them seen only once. Sequenced input: blood. These receptor sequences come from a girl aged 5 to 17 with multiple sclerosis. CDR3s leave out the opening cysteine and the closing phenylalanine or tryptophan.

J gene: TRBJ2-5; V gene: TRBV20-1; CDR3 protein: SATPRGAREETQY
J gene: TRBJ2-7; V gene: TRBV5-1; CDR3 protein: ASSQRGSSYEQY
J gene: TRBJ2-7; V gene: TRBV3-1; CDR3 protein: ASSLQRGSYEQY
J gene: TRBJ2-3; V gene: TRBV6-6; CDR3 protein: ASSPRGAVSTDTQY
J gene: TRBJ2-7; V gene: TRBV7-9; CDR3 protein: ASSSPRIFADNNEQY
J gene: TRBJ2-1; V gene: TRBV15; CDR3 protein: ATSRAMGLDNEQF
J gene: TRBJ2-1; V gene: TRBV5-1; CDR3 protein: ASSFGSGANEQF
J gene: TRBJ2-6; V gene: TRBV5-5; CDR3 protein: ASSLAPDRVSGANVLT
J gene: TRBJ2-1; V gene: TRBV15; CDR3 protein: ATTGHHVDEQF
J gene: TRBJ2-3; V gene: TRBV24-1; CDR3 protein: ATSDRTVGTQY
J gene: TRBJ1-2; V gene: TRBV7-9; CDR3 protein: ASSLDVYGYT
J gene: TRBJ2-7; V gene: TRBV29-1; CDR3 protein: SVGGVGEQY
J gene: TRBJ1-2; V gene: TRBV15; CDR3 protein: ATSSWGANYGYT
J gene: TRBJ1-5; V gene: TRBV6-1; CDR3 protein: AGGGHDSPYQPQH
J gene: TRBJ2-7; V gene: TRBV29-1; CDR3 protein: SVVYREAGSYEQY
J gene: TRBJ2-1; V gene: TRBV7-6; CDR3 protein: ASSSTTGYNEQF
J gene: TRBJ1-2; V gene: TRBV11-2; CDR3 protein: ASPQIEGGPFYGYT
J gene: TRBJ2-5; V gene: TRBV20-1; CDR3 protein: SAPSGPQETQY
J gene: TRBJ1-2; V gene: TRBV20-1; CDR3 protein: SASSSIAYYGYT
J gene: TRBJ2-5; V gene: TRBV20-1; CDR3 protein: SARGPGETQY
J gene: TRBJ2-5; V gene: TRBV7-6; CDR3 protein: ASSSLPGGWGGQETQY
J gene: TRBJ1-1; V gene: TRBV6-1; CDR3 protein: ASSATGGTNTEAF
J gene: TRBJ2-4; V gene: TRBV5-1; CDR3 protein: ASSYGSGTGDVQY
J gene: TRBJ2-5; V gene: TRBV6-5; CDR3 protein: ASSPWRAQETQY
J gene: TRBJ2-3; V gene: TRBV5-6; CDR3 protein: ASSLRGLGTQY
J gene: TRBJ2-7; V gene: TRBV4-1; CDR3 protein: ASSLEAVQGASYEQY
J gene: TRBJ1-2; V gene: TRBV7-2; CDR3 protein: ASSFGQGKGYT
J gene: TRBJ2-7; V gene: TRBV7-9; CDR3 protein: ASSLATGSSGISYEQY
J gene: TRBJ2-3; V gene: TRBV7-9; CDR3 protein: ASSPGPQREETGTDTQY
J gene: TRBJ2-3; V gene: TRBV20-1; CDR3 protein: SASSPPWKGTDTQY
J gene: TRBJ2-2; V gene: TRBV2; CDR3 protein: ASSLSNRELF
J gene: TRBJ2-7; V gene: TRBV29-1; CDR3 protein: SVVGGETSYEQY
J gene: TRBJ2-3; V gene: TRBV12-3/TRBV12-4; CDR3 protein: ASREGDTQY